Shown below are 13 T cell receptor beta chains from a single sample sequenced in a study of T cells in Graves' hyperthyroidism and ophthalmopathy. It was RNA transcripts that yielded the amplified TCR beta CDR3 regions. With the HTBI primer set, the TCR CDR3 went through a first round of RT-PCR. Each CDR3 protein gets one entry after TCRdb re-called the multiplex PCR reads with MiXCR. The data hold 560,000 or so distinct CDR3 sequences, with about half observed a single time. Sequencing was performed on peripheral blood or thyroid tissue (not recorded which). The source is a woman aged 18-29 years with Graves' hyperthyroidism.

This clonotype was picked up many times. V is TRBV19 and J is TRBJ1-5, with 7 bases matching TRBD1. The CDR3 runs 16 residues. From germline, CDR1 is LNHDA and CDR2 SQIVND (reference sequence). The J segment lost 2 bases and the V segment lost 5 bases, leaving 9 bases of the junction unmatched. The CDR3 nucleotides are TGTGCCAGTAGTTATCCATGGACAGGTGGCAATCAGCCCCAGCATTTT. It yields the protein CASSYPWTGGNQPQHF.

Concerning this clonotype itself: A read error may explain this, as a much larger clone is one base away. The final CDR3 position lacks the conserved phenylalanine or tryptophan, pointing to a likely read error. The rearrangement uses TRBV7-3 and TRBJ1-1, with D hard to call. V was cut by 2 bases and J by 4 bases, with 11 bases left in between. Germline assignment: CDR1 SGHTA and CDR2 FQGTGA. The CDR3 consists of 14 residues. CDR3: CASSLADRGTEAFL. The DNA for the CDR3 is TGTGCCAGCAGCTTAGCCGACCGAGGCACTGAAGCTTTCCTT.

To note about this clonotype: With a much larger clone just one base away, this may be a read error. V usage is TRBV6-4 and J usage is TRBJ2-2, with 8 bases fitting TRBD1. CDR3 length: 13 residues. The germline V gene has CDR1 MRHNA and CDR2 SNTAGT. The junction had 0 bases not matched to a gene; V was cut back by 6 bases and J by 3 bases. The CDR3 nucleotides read TGTGCCAGCAGGGACAGGGACACCGGGGAGCTGTTTTTT. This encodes CASRDRDTGELFF.

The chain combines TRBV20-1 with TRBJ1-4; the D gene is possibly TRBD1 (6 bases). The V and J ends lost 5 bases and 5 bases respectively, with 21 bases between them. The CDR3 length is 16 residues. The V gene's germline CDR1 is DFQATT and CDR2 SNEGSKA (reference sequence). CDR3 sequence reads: CSAGGGLEVKNEKLFF. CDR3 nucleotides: TGCAGTGCTGGAGGGGGTTTAGAGGTGAAGAATGAAAAACTGTTTTTT.

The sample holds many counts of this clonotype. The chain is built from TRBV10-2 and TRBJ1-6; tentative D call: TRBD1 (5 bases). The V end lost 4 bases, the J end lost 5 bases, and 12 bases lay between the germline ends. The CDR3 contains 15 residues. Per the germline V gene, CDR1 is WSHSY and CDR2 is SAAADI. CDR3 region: CASSAYRDDNSPLHF. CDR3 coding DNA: TGCGCCAGCAGTGCGTACCGGGACGATAATTCACCCCTCCACTTT.

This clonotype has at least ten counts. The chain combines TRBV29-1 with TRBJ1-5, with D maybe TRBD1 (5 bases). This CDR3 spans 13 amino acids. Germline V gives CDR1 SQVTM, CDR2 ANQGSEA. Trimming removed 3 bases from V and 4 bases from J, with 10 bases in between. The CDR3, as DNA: TGCAGCGTTGAGGGGCAACCTAATCAGCCCCAGCATTTT. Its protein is CSVEGQPNQPQHF.

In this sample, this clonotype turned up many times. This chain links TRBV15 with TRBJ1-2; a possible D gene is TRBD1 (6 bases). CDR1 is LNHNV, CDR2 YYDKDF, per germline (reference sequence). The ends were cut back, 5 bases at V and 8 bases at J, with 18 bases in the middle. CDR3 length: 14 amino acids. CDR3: CATSRIQGLGGYTF. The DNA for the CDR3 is TGTGCCACCAGCCGTATACAGGGATTGGGCGGCTACACCTTC.

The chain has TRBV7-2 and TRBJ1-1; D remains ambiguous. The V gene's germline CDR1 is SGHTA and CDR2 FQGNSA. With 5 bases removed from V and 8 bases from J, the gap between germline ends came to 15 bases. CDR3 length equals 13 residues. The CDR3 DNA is TGTGCCAGCAGCCCTCCATTGGGTTGGGAAGCTTTCTTT. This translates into CASSPPLGWEAFF.

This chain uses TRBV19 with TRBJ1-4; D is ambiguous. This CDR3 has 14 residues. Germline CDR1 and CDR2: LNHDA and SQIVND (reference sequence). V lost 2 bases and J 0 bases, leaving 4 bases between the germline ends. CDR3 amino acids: CASSIKSTNEKLFF. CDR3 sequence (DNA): TGTGCCAGTAGTATAAAGTCAACTAATGAAAAACTGTTTTTT.

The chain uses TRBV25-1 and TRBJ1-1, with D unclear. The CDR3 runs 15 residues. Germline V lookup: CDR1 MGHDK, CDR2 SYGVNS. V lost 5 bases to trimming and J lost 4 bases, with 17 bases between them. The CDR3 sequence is CASSLNGEPGTEAFF. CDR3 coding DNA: TGTGCCAGCAGTTTAAATGGGGAGCCAGGCACTGAAGCTTTCTTT.

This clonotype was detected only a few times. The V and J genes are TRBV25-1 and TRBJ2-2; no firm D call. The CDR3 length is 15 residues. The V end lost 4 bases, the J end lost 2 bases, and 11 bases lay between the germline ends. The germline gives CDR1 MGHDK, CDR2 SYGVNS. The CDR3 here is CASSANFLNTGELFF. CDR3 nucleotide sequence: TGTGCCAGCAGTGCAAACTTCCTCAACACCGGGGAGCTGTTTTTT.

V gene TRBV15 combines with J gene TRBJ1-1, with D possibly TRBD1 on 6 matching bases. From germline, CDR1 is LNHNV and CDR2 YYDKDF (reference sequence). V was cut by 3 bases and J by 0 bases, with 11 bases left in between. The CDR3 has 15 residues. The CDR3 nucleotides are TGTGCCACCAGCAGCTTGGAGGGGGTGAACACTGAAGCTTTCTTT. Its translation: CATSSLEGVNTEAFF.

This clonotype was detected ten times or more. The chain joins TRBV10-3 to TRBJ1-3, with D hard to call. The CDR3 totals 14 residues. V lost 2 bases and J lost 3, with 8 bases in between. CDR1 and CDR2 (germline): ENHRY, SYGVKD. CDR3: CAISEMPIGNTIYF. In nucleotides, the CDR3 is TGTGCCATCAGTGAGATGCCAATTGGAAACACCATATATTTT.